The 7 T cell receptor beta chains listed next were all sequenced from one sample in a study of OX40 agonist ivuxolimab in advanced cancers. This table comes from immunoSEQ multiplex PCR, and its TCRdb copy is limited to in-frame clones, with some not included. The data show more than 85,000 clones, over 75% seen once. This specimen consisted of CD4+ or CD8+ T cells sorted from blood, obtained in a trial of the OX40 agonist ivuxolimab. Receptor source: an adult with an advanced solid tumor such as melanoma, head and neck, liver or kidney cancer.

The chain is built from TRBV28 and TRBJ2-3; tentative D call: TRBD2 (5 bases). The CDR3 has 15 amino acids. Trimming took 3 bases from V and 3 from J, leaving 13 bases between them. The germline CDR1 and CDR2 sequences are MDHEN and SYDVKM. CDR3 loop: CASSFGGLHTDTQYF. CDR3 nucleotides: TGTGCCAGCAGTTTCGGCGGACTGCATACAGATACGCAGTATTTT.

The CDR3: CASSLQQGNNEQFF. CDR3 nucleotide sequence: TGTGCCAGCAGCTTGCAACAGGGGAACAATGAGCAGTTCTTC. The chain carries TRBV5-6 and TRBJ2-1, with 7 nucleotides matching TRBD1. The CDR3 loop spans 14 amino acids. Per the germline V gene, CDR1 is SGHDT and CDR2 is YYEEEE. V dropped 1 base and J dropped 5; count of bases not matched to a gene: 3.

The V call is TRBV5-1, the J call TRBJ2-5; D is unresolved. The V gene lost 4 bases and the J gene lost 0 bases, with 4 bases spanning the gap. Germline V gene sequence: CDR1 SGHRS, CDR2 YFSETQ. This CDR3 spans 12 amino acids. CDR3 DNA sequence: TGCGCCAGCAGCATGTACCAAGAGACCCAGTACTTC. Protein sequence: CASSMYQETQYF.

This sequence joins TRBV6-6 and TRBJ1-1; TRBD1 aligns across 7 bases. The CDR3 is 13 amino acids. V lost 2 bases and J lost 10; bases outside the gene matches: 7. Germline V gene lookup returns CDR1 MNHNY and CDR2 SVGAGI (reference sequence). CDR3 amino acids: CASSYETGRRAFF. CDR3 in DNA: TGTGCCAGCAGTTACGAGACAGGGAGGAGAGCTTTCTTT.

The chain recombines TRBV7-2 with TRBJ2-3, with TRBD2 matching over 14 bases. The length of the CDR3 is 17 residues. Germline V gene sequence: CDR1 SGHTA, CDR2 FQGNSA. V trimming: 4 bases; J trimming: 4 bases; junction bases outside the gene matches: 7. Here the CDR3 reads CASSYRGTSGGPDTQYF. The DNA for the CDR3 is TGTGCCAGCAGCTACCGGGGGACTAGCGGGGGTCCAGATACGCAGTATTTT.

V usage is TRBV4-3 and J usage is TRBJ1-1, with a tentative D call TRBD1 (5 bases). V was shortened by 5 bases and J by 1 base, with 20 bases between the two germline ends. The CDR3 sequence is 17 residues long. Per germline, CDR1 LGHNA and CDR2 YSLEER. The CDR3 sequence: CASSSSTRGGGNTEAFF. In DNA form, the CDR3 reads TGCGCCAGCAGCAGCAGTACACGGGGCGGGGGGAACACTGAAGCTTTCTTT.

The gene calls are TRBV6-1 and TRBJ1-6, with 7 bases that match TRBD1. The CDR3 runs 15 residues. Losses at the gene ends were 6 bases for V and 7 bases for J; bases not matched to a gene: 9. Germline V gene sequence: CDR1 MNHNS, CDR2 SASEGT. The CDR3, as DNA: TGTGCCAGCAGAAGGGACAGTAGGGAGAATTCACCCCTCCACTTT. It translates to CASRRDSRENSPLHF.